The clone carrying this TCR beta chain qualifies as large (0.1 to 1%). Its antigen is as yet unknown. Full-length variable regions came from constant-region reverse primers plus semi-nested Nested Universal Primer A PCR. TCRdb processed the 5' RACE reads anew with MiXCR; each CDR3 protein has one entry. The sample shows about 11,000 distinct CDR3 sequences, about 30% of them seen only once. Trimming stripped 4 bases from V and 7 bases from J, with 18 bases between. The CDR3 covers 15 residues. In germline, CDR1 is SGHRS, CDR2 YFSETQ. Cells sorted as Tregs were CD4+, CD25+ and CD127-/low. Study conclusions and caveats: Greatest tumor Treg TCR overlap was with tumor naive CD4+ cells. In terms of TCR gene usage, tumor memory CD4+ T cells clustered together with blood and lymph node memory CD4+ cells, as well as with lymph node naive CD4+ cells. The larger cohort examined one V-J beta rearrangement, not whole repertoires.

This chain links TRBV5-1 with TRBJ2-1; possibly TRBD2 for D (6 bases). Sequencing was performed on Tregs sorted from a lymph node. The receptor's source is a female donor with breast cancer. The CDR3 sequence is CASSPGTSRLNEQFF. In DNA, the CDR3 is TGCGCCAGCAGCCCCGGGACTTCCCGTCTAAATGAGCAGTTCTTC.